This is a list of T cell receptor beta chains from one sample in a study of blood T cell repertoires in COVID-19. Clones were sequenced by immunoSEQ multiplex PCR, and TCRdb holds only the in-frame ones, with some missing. The table shows 220,000 or so clones, with 86% occurring only once. The sequenced sample was peripheral blood. Receptors originate from a woman aged 50 to 60 with COVID-19, enrolled during active disease. Both conserved end residues are part of each CDR3. The D gene is left open where the match is weak. Clone size appears in some rows only: once, few, many, or a class for an expanded clone.

D gene,clone size,V gene,J gene,CDR3 DNA,CDR3 protein
.,.,TRBV6-4,TRBJ1-1,TGTGCCAGCAGTCACAGGGAGAACACTGAAGCTTTCTTT,CASSHRENTEAFF
.,once,TRBV7-8,TRBJ2-2,TGTGCCAGCAGCCCCCTGACAGGAGCGACCGGGGAGCTGTTTTTT,CASSPLTGATGELFF
TRBD1,.,TRBV9,TRBJ2-7,TGTGCCAGCAGTTTAGGAACAGGGGGCGACTACGAGCAGTACTTC,CASSLGTGGDYEQYF
.,.,TRBV7-9,TRBJ1-1,TGTGCCAGCAGCTACCTCGGGACACCGAACACTGAAGCTTTCTTT,CASSYLGTPNTEAFF
TRBD1,.,TRBV15,TRBJ1-1,TGTGCCATCATGCTGGGACAGGGTTTGAACACTGAAGCTTTCTTT,CAIMLGQGLNTEAFF
.,.,TRBV5-1,TRBJ1-3,TGCGCCAGCAGCTTTTCTTCGGGTGGCTCTGGAAACACCATATATTTT,CASSFSSGGSGNTIYF
.,.,TRBV19,TRBJ1-1,TGTGCCAGTAGCCCCGGGACTAACACTGAAGCTTTCTTT,CASSPGTNTEAFF
TRBD1,.,TRBV5-4,TRBJ2-5,TGTGCCAGCAGCTTGGCCGCGAGACAGGGAAGTTCGGAGACCCAGTACTTC,CASSLAARQGSSETQYF
.,.,TRBV19,TRBJ2-1,TGTGCCCCCCAGCCCAGCGACTTACACAATGAGCAGTTCTTC,CAPQPSDLHNEQFF
.,.,TRBV24-1,TRBJ2-1,TGTGCCACCAGTGTCAACACAGGTCCTCTAACCAATAAGCAGTTCTTC,CATSVNTGPLTNKQFF
.,.,TRBV11-2,TRBJ2-3,TGTGCCAGCAGCCGGTTGGACTTTACAGATACGCAGTATTTT,CASSRLDFTDTQYF
TRBD1,.,TRBV6-6,TRBJ2-3,TGTGCCAGCCGGGACAGGGCGATAGATACGCAGTATTTT,CASRDRAIDTQYF
TRBD1,.,TRBV27,TRBJ2-2,TGTGCCAGCAGTCCCTATCAACCCCAGGGGGCCGGGGAGCTGTTTTTT,CASSPYQPQGAGELFF
.,once,TRBV5-6,TRBJ1-2,TGTGCCAGCAGCTTGGTGGGAGGTCTGGGTGGCTACACCTTC,CASSLVGGLGGYTF
TRBD1,.,TRBV10-2,TRBJ2-7,TGCGCCAGCAGAATTGGACAGGCGGGCGAGCAGTACTTC,CASRIGQAGEQYF
.,.,TRBV11-1,TRBJ1-1,TGTGCCAGCAGCCATTACAGGCCCGACGGTGAAGCTTTCTTT,CASSHYRPDGEAFF
.,.,TRBV5-1,TRBJ1-2,TGCGCCAGCAGCTTGGCCAGCGGGTATGCCTATGGCTACACCTTC,CASSLASGYAYGYTF
.,.,TRBV6-5,TRBJ1-3,TGTGCCAGCAGTTACTCACAGGGTCCCGCTGGAAACACCATATATTTT,CASSYSQGPAGNTIYF
.,.,TRBV19,TRBJ1-1,TGTGCCAGTAGTATCAAACCAGGCGCAGCTTTCTTT,CASSIKPGAAFF
TRBD1,.,TRBV3-1/TRBV3-2,TRBJ2-1,TGTGCCAGCAGCCGGTCAGGACAGGGCCGAGATGAGCAGTTCTTC,CASSRSGQGRDEQFF
TRBD2,.,TRBV2,TRBJ2-5,TGTGCCAGTTCCAGTGGGAGGGTCCAAGAGACCCAGTACTTC,CASSSGRVQETQYF
TRBD1,once,TRBV28,TRBJ2-1,TGTGCCAGCAGTTCATTTTGGGACAGGGGAGGCGATGAGCAGTTCTTC,CASSSFWDRGGDEQFF
.,.,TRBV5-1,TRBJ2-3,TGCGCCAGCAGCTCGTTGACAGGCCCAGATACGCAGTATTTT,CASSSLTGPDTQYF
.,.,TRBV19,TRBJ1-1,TGTGCCAGTAGTATAGGACAGCCGAACACTGAAGCTTTCTTT,CASSIGQPNTEAFF
.,.,TRBV29-1,TRBJ2-3,TGCAGCGTTGAACGCAGGGGGGACACAGATACGCAGTATTTT,CSVERRGDTDTQYF
.,.,TRBV7-8,TRBJ1-2,TGTGCCAGCAGCACCCTCAGGGGAGCGCACTATGGCTACACCTTC,CASSTLRGAHYGYTF
TRBD1,.,TRBV9,TRBJ2-1,TGTGCCAGCAGCTGGGACAGCTCCTACAATGAGCAGTTCTTC,CASSWDSSYNEQFF
TRBD2,once,TRBV5-6,TRBJ2-3,TGTGCCAGCAGAGTCGGTAGCGGGGGTTGGGGAGATACGCAGTATTTT,CASRVGSGGWGDTQYF
.,.,TRBV25-1,TRBJ2-7,TGTGCCAGCAGTGTCAGGGGGGACGACGAGCAGTACTTC,CASSVRGDDEQYF